This entry is about one TCR beta chain. Its antigen is not known. Sorted-subset replicate PCRs used around 200 ng of genomic DNA. This amount corresponded to 33,000 or so T cell genomes. Produced via immunoSEQ multiplex PCR; TCRdb's table is partial and in-frame only. The top ten clones hold roughly 0.83% of a sample with over 950,000 clones, 60% to 85% of them seen once. Researchers partitioned CD4+ cells into CD45RA+ naive and CD45RA-negative memory subsets. The data were obtained in a study of shared clonotypes between healthy human individuals. Study findings and constraints: Among the subsets, naive ones generally showed larger estimated richness than memory ones. Tissue TCR repertoires likely differ from these blood-only repertoires.

CDR3 size: 15 residues. The V gene is TRBV21-1, the J gene TRBJ1-5. TRBV21-1 is tagged as a pseudogene. Sample: memory CD4+ T cells from PBMCs. Noted subset: CD45RA-negative fraction. This TCR derives from a man between 18 and 29 years old in good health. Some clones in this sample may be carry-over from other donors' samples. DNA of the CDR3: TGTGCCAGCAGCCGAAAAGGGCACCACAATCAGCCCCAGCATTTT. Residues: CASSRKGHHNQPQHF.